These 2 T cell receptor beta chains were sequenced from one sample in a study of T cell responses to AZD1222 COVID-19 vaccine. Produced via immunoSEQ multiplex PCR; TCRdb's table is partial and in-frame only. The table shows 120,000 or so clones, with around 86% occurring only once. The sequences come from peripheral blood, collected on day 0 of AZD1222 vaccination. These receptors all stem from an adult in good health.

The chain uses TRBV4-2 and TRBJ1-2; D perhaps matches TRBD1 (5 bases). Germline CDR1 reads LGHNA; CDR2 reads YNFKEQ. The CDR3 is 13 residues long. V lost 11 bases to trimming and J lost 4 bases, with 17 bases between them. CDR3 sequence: CAARGSGRYGYTF. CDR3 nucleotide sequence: TGTGCCGCCCGAGGGTCAGGGCGCTATGGCTACACCTTC.

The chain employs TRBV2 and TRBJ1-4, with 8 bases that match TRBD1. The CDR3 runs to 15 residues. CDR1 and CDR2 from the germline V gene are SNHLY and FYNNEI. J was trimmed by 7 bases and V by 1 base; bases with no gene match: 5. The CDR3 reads CASSEDAGGSEKLFF. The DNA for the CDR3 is TGTGCCAGCAGTGAAGACGCAGGGGGCAGTGAAAAACTGTTTTTT.